The 21 T cell receptor beta chains given below trace back to one sample, sequenced in a study of T cell changes during pregnancy in multiple sclerosis. Repertoires were generated with immunoSEQ multiplex PCR, while TCRdb's copy carries only in-frame clones and drops some. The table has 95,000 to 100,000 clones, 91% seen once; the top ten hold about 3.1%. The sample consisted of peripheral blood, taken in the second trimester of pregnancy. These receptors all come from a female donor with multiple sclerosis, enrolled in a pregnancy study.

V usage is TRBV28 and J usage is TRBJ1-3, with D tentatively TRBD1 (6 bases). V lost 7 bases and J lost 9, with 16 bases in between. The CDR3 extends over 13 amino acids. Germline V gene sequence: CDR1 MDHEN, CDR2 SYDVKM. This CDR3 is CASISQGPGTIYF. CDR3 sequence (DNA): TGTGCCAGCATCTCACAGGGCCCAGGCACCATATATTTT.

This sequence joins TRBV6-5 and TRBJ2-7; 7 bases agree with TRBD1. The CDR3 runs to 15 residues. Germline assignment: CDR1 MNHEY and CDR2 SVGAGI. With 5 bases clipped from V and 0 bases from J, the junction kept 7 bases outside the gene matches. The CDR3 here is CASSTTGVDSYEQYF. The CDR3 coding sequence is TGTGCCAGCAGTACCACAGGGGTCGACTCCTACGAGCAGTACTTC.

The J gene is TRBJ2-7, the V gene TRBV5-1; 9 bases are a match to TRBD2. From germline, CDR1 is SGHRS and CDR2 YFSETQ. The CDR3 has 14 amino acids. J lost 8 bases, V lost 4 bases, and 10 bases had no gene match. The CDR3 region has the DNA TGCGCCAGCAGCCCAGGGATGACTAGCGGCCAGCAGTACTTC. Residues: CASSPGMTSGQQYF.

In this sample, this clone turned up many times. The rearrangement links TRBV5-1 to TRBJ2-3; TRBD2 might be the D (5 bases). CDR1 is SGHRS, CDR2 YFSETQ, per germline. This CDR3 is 13 amino acids long. Trimming pared 3 bases from V and 4 bases from J, leaving 9 bases between. The CDR3, as DNA: TGCGCCAGCAGCTATCCGGGATCAGATACGCAGTATTTT. Its protein product is CASSYPGSDTQYF.

The chain links TRBV6-1 to TRBJ2-3, with 8 nucleotides matching TRBD1. V gave up 4 bases and J gave up 1 base; unmatched junction bases: 4. There are 15 residues in the CDR3. CDR1 and CDR2 from the germline V gene are MNHNS and SASEGT. The CDR3 DNA sequence: TGTGCCAGCAGTGCAGGGGGCGCTCGCACAGATACGCAGTATTTT. Translating it yields CASSAGGARTDTQYF.

The CDR3 reads CASSMGTDSYYGYTF. The CDR3 DNA follows: TGTGCCAGTAGTATGGGGACAGACTCATACTATGGCTACACCTTC. J is TRBJ1-2 and V is TRBV19, with 7 bases fitting TRBD1. Losses at the gene ends were 3 bases for V and 3 bases for J; bases not matched to a gene: 7. CDR1 is LNHDA, CDR2 SQIVND, per germline (reference sequence). This CDR3 has 15 amino acids.

V usage is TRBV4-2 and J usage is TRBJ2-3; D is undetermined. The V and J ends lost 1 base and 3 bases respectively, with 11 bases between them. In germline, CDR1 is LGHNA, CDR2 YNFKEQ. The CDR3 totals 15 residues. CDR3 sequence: CASSQGLARTDTQYF. CDR3 DNA sequence: TGTGCCAGCAGCCAAGGATTAGCTAGGACAGATACGCAGTATTTT.

This rearrangement joins TRBV9 to TRBJ2-6, with 8 bases that match TRBD2. Germline V CDR1 and CDR2: SGDLS, YYNGEE. This CDR3 comprises 17 residues. V lost 4 bases and J lost 4; bases outside the gene matches: 10. The CDR3 loop is CASSPTLRGAGANVLTF. CDR3 DNA sequence: TGTGCCAGCAGCCCTACCTTGCGGGGGGCGGGGGCCAACGTCCTGACTTTC.

The DNA for the CDR3 is TGTGCCAGCTCAGGACAGGGGGCTTTCTACGAGCAGTACTTC. Encoded protein: CASSGQGAFYEQYF. The rearrangement uses TRBV27 and TRBJ2-7; TRBD1 matches 11 bases. The J segment lost 3 bases and the V segment lost 8 bases, leaving 6 bases of the junction unmatched. This CDR3 has 14 residues. CDR1 and CDR2 (germline): MNHEY, SMNVEV (reference sequence).

The chain combines TRBV25-1 with TRBJ2-3; TRBD2 might be the D (6 bases). The CDR3 length is 16 residues. Germline lookup yields CDR1 MGHDK and CDR2 SYGVNS. Between the trimmed V and J ends, which lost 4 bases and 6 bases, there was a span of 20 bases. The CDR3 bases are TGTGCCAGCAGTGCCCCCAGCGGGCGGTATAGGGATACGCAGTATTTT. It encodes CASSAPSGRYRDTQYF.

About this clone itself: The junction departs from germline at one end; a sequencing error may be responsible. V and J are TRBV2 and TRBJ2-7, with D possibly matching TRBD1 (5 bases). Looked up from germline, CDR1 is SNHLY and CDR2 is FYNNEI. CDR3 size: 15 residues. The CDR3 region is CASNEQALPSYEQYF. Written as DNA, the CDR3 is TGTGCCAGCAATGAACAGGCCCTCCCCTCCTACGAGCAGTACTTC.

The sample holds one count of this clone. The chain employs TRBV5-1 and TRBJ2-1; 11 nucleotides agree with TRBD2. J was trimmed by 10 bases and V by 1 base; bases with no gene match: 7. The CDR3 consists of 15 residues. Germline V gene lookup returns CDR1 SGHRS and CDR2 YFSETQ. The CDR3 reads CASSLPTGTSGEQFF. CDR3 DNA sequence: TGCGCCAGCAGCTTGCCCACCGGGACTAGCGGCGAGCAGTTCTTC.

The rearrangement uses TRBV28 and TRBJ2-2; TRBD2 matches 7 bases. Germline assignment: CDR1 MDHEN and CDR2 SYDVKM. This CDR3 has 14 residues. V shed 5 bases and J 5 bases; nucleotides not matched to a gene: 5. The CDR3 region has the DNA TGTGCCAGCAGTCCTAGCGGAAATACCGGGGAGCTGTTTTTT. The encoded protein is CASSPSGNTGELFF.

This chain links TRBV5-1 with TRBJ2-1; 11 bases agree with TRBD2. In germline, CDR1 is SGHRS, CDR2 YFSETQ. V gave up 5 bases and J gave up 3 bases; unmatched junction bases: 7. The CDR3 contains 16 residues. CDR3 in amino acids: CASSYGLAGIYNEQFF. The CDR3 region has the DNA TGCGCCAGCAGTTACGGACTAGCGGGTATCTACAATGAGCAGTTCTTC.

The chain carries TRBV28 and TRBJ2-7; D possibly corresponds to TRBD2 (6 bases). V lost 6 bases and J lost 7, with 16 bases in between. This CDR3 region has 13 residues. Germline values: CDR1 MDHEN, CDR2 SYDVKM. CDR3 DNA sequence: TGTGCCAGCAGGGGAGGCCTCCTCGGGGAGCAGTACTTC. Translated: CASRGGLLGEQYF.

This chain connects TRBV6-4 to TRBJ2-2; D remains unclear. The length of the CDR3 is 12 residues. The germline V gene has CDR1 MRHNA and CDR2 SNTAGT. V lost 8 bases and J lost 3, with 7 bases in between. The CDR3 protein is CASARDTGELFF. Written as DNA, the CDR3 is TGTGCCAGCGCTCGGGACACCGGGGAGCTGTTTTTT.

V gene TRBV10-3 combines with J gene TRBJ1-5, with D perhaps matching TRBD1 (5 bases). V was pared by 5 bases and J by 0 bases, with 14 bases between. The CDR3 totals 16 residues. Germline values: CDR1 ENHRY, CDR2 SYGVKD. The CDR3 loop is CAISMEGPYSNQPQHF. In DNA form, the CDR3 reads TGTGCCATCAGTATGGAGGGGCCCTATAGCAATCAGCCCCAGCATTTT.

The gene calls are TRBV6-4 and TRBJ2-3; a possible D gene is TRBD1 (6 bases). The CDR3 is 13 residues long. Trimming pared 5 bases from V and 6 bases from J, leaving 12 bases between. Looked up from germline, CDR1 is MRHNA and CDR2 is SNTAGT. The CDR3, as DNA: TGTGCCAGCAGTAAATCGCAGGGGGATACGCAGTATTTT. It translates to CASSKSQGDTQYF.

The rearrangement uses TRBV29-1 and TRBJ2-1; 11 nucleotides agree with TRBD2. The trim removed 3 bases at V and 6 bases at J, leaving 7 bases unmatched. The length of the CDR3 is 15 residues. The V gene's germline CDR1 is SQVTM and CDR2 ANQGSEA. CDR3: CSVEGSGRVGNEQFF. In DNA form, the CDR3 reads TGCAGCGTTGAGGGTAGCGGGAGGGTAGGCAATGAGCAGTTCTTC.

V gene TRBV28 combines with J gene TRBJ2-7, with 9 nucleotides matching TRBD2. J gave up 4 bases and V 6 bases, and 10 bases lay outside the gene matches. Germline V gene lookup returns CDR1 MDHEN and CDR2 SYDVKM. This CDR3 has 15 amino acids. The CDR3 sequence: CASSTLAGVNYEQYF. The CDR3 DNA is TGTGCCAGCAGCACCTTAGCGGGAGTGAATTACGAGCAGTACTTC. Full variable domain (missing parts from reference TRBV28 and TRBJ2-7): DVKVTQSSRYLVKRTGEKVFLECVQDMDHENMFWYRQDPGLGLRLIYFSYDVKMKEKGDIPEGYSVSREKKERFSLILESASTNQTSMYLCASSTLAGVNYEQYFGPGTRLTVT.

Worth noting for this clone: The sample carries other DNA sequences with the same CDR3. V usage is TRBV9 and J usage is TRBJ2-1; no definite D call. CDR3 size: 12 residues. Germline V CDR1 and CDR2: SGDLS, YYNGEE. Trimming stripped 2 bases from V and 7 bases from J, with 7 bases between. CDR3 DNA sequence: TGTGCCAGCAGCGTTGGCTTGAATGAGCAGTTCTTC. Protein: CASSVGLNEQFF.